What follows describes a single T cell receptor (beta chain). Its specificity is not known. In the same sample, other DNA sequences code for this CDR3. The data belong to a study of shared clonotypes between healthy human individuals. Findings of the study overall: When naive CD4 clonotypes were compared across a handful of donors, 5% to 5.5% were shared. Clonotype sharing levels among donors were expected to vary with sequencing depth.

It was CD45RO-negative cells, positively selected for CCR7, that made up naive CD8 cells, with terminally differentiated effector memory CD45RA+ cells excluded. Original handling: As immunoSEQ supplied junction-only sequences (without quality scores), filtering differed. This table comes from immunoSEQ multiplex PCR, and its TCRdb copy is limited to in-frame clones, with some not included. That table is the source of V, J and clone size, and D and trimming were worked out from the DNA. The table has about 2 million clones, about 95% seen once. The germline CDR1 and CDR2 sequences are SGHVS and FQNEAQ. V was clipped by 5 bases and J by 3 bases, with 8 bases between them. The CDR3 is 12 residues long.

The sample comprised naive CD8+ T cells sorted from blood. The J gene is TRBJ2-7, the V gene TRBV7-8, with D tentatively TRBD2 (6 bases). This sequence originates from a man aged 18 to 29 in good health. CDR3 sequence: CASSPGSYEQYF. The CDR3 bases are TGTGCCAGCAGCCCCGGGAGCTACGAGCAGTACTTC.